Listed below are T cell receptor beta chains from one sample, sequenced in a study of metastatic and nonmetastatic thyroid tumors. TCRdb reassembled clones from the PCR reads with MiXCR. The data contain approximately 15,000 clones, under 30% of them singletons. Sequencing used adjacent normal tissue. The source of these receptors is a female donor with papillary thyroid cancer or a benign thyroid nodule (not recorded which). Some clones in this sample may be carry-over from other donors' samples. CDR3s include the opening cysteine and the closing phenylalanine or tryptophan. The D gene is left open where the match is weak. For some rows the clone size is stated as once, few or many, or as a class when expanded; others skip it.

j_call d_call clone_size v_call cdr3_nt cdr3_aa
TRBJ2-7 TRBD2 . TRBV4-2 TGTGCCAGCAGCCAAGTGGGACTAGACGGCGAGCAGTACTTC CASSQVGLDGEQYF
TRBJ2-7 TRBD1 few TRBV27 TGTGCCAGCAGTAGTTGGACAGGGGAAGAGGGCGAGCAGTACTTC CASSSWTGEEGEQYF
TRBJ1-2 . . TRBV6-1 TGTGCCAGCATCCTTTACAGCCCCGGTGGAGTACTCTATGGCTACACCTTC CASILYSPGGVLYGYTF
TRBJ2-7 . few TRBV20-1 TGCAGTGCTAGAGGGACCGTGACTAGACTACTGACTGGCGACGAGCAGTACTTC CSARGTVTRLLTGDEQYF
TRBJ1-5 TRBD1 many TRBV5-6 TGTGCCAGCAGCCTTTCGGGACAGGGCAATCAGCCCCAGCATTTT CASSLSGQGNQPQHF
TRBJ2-5 . . TRBV10-1 TGCGCCAGCAGTGAGTCGACGACACTAACTCGGGAGAACAAGTACTTC CASSESTTLTRENKYF
TRBJ2-5 . . TRBV20-1 TGCAGTGCTAGAGATCGGGGGTTAAATGAGACCCAGTACTTC CSARDRGLNETQYF
TRBJ1-2 . medium-sized TRBV28 TGTGCCAGCAGTTTTGGGGGATCCAACTATGGCTACACCTTC CASSFGGSNYGYTF
TRBJ1-5 . few TRBV7-5 . CTSVPEVTLKPSTGQGSQPQHF
TRBJ2-7 TRBD1 . TRBV29-1 TGCAGCGCTAAATTTCCGGGACAGGGGACCTTTTCCGAGCAGTACTTC CSAKFPGQGTFSEQYF
TRBJ2-7 . medium-sized TRBV2 TGTGCCAGCAGTAGGGACAACTCCTACGAGCAGTACTTC CASSRDNSYEQYF
TRBJ2-7 . few TRBV11-2 TGTGCCAGCAGCTTAGATTATACTAGTCGCGAGCAGTACTTC CASSLDYTSREQYF
TRBJ2-5 TRBD2 . TRBV6-2/TRBV6-3 TGTGCAGCAGTTATCCTAACCAGCGGGAGGGGGGAGACCCATTACTTC CAAVILTSGRGETHYF
TRBJ1-6 . few TRBV6-2/TRBV6-3 TGTGCCAGCAGTTACTCGTCAGGCTATAATTCACCCCTCCACTTT CASSYSSGYNSPLHF
TRBJ2-7 TRBD2 . TRBV7-2 TGTGCCAGCAGCTTGACTAGCGCAGCCTACGAGCAGTACTTC CASSLTSAAYEQYF
TRBJ2-4 TRBD2 . TRBV6-2/TRBV6-3 TGTGCCAGCAGCCTTTCATCGCGGGGGGGCATTCAGTACTTC CASSLSSRGGIQYF
TRBJ2-3 . many TRBV9 TGTGCCAGCAGCGTAGCGGAGGGGGGCACAGATACGCAGTATTTT CASSVAEGGTDTQYF
TRBJ2-2 . many TRBV7-9 TGTGCCAGCAGCTTAGGGCTTACGAACACCGGGGAGCTGTTTTTT CASSLGLTNTGELFF
TRBJ1-2 TRBD1 medium-sized TRBV6-1 TGTGCCAGCAGACCAACAGGGGGCTACTATGGCTACACCTTC CASRPTGGYYGYTF
TRBJ2-7 TRBD2 few TRBV13 TGTGCCAGCAGCTTAGGACTAGCGGGTTACGAGCAGTACTTC CASSLGLAGYEQYF
TRBJ2-3 . . TRBV20-1 TGCAGTGCCCCATGGTCCGCATATACGCAGTATTTC CSAPWSAYTQYF
TRBJ1-6 . medium-sized TRBV10-1 TGCGCCAGCAGTGAAGGAGGGGGAAATTCACCCCTCCACTTT CASSEGGGNSPLHF
TRBJ2-1 . . TRBV9 TGTGCCAGCAGCGTAGGCGGGACAAGTAATGAGCAGTTCTTC CASSVGGTSNEQFF
TRBJ2-7 . many TRBV5-4 TGTGCCAGCAGCCTCAGGGTAGGGCAGTACTACGAGCAGTACTTC CASSLRVGQYYEQYF
TRBJ2-1 TRBD2 many TRBV30 TGTGCCTGGAGTGTAGTTACTAGCGGTGAGCAGTTCTTC CAWSVVTSGEQFF
TRBJ2-1 TRBD1 . TRBV20-1 TGCAGTGATCCAGCAATCGACAGGGTACGAAATGAGCAGTTCTTC CSDPAIDRVRNEQFF